The 3 T cell receptor beta chains presented below share a single source sample, sequenced in a study of blood T cell repertoires in COVID-19. Method: immunoSEQ multiplex PCR; TCRdb's copy keeps in-frame clones and lacks some. The sample lists around 240,000 clones, 84% occurring once. Sequenced sample: peripheral blood. These TCRs come from a woman aged 35 to 49 who had recovered from COVID-19.

In this sample, this clone turned up a few times. The rearrangement uses TRBV4-1 and TRBJ1-6; D is unclear. Deletions cut 0 bases from V and 5 bases from J, with 11 bases between. This CDR3 has 16 amino acids. Germline CDR1 MGHRA, CDR2 YSYEKL. DNA for the CDR3: TGCGCCAGCAGCCAAGATGCGGGGTTGGATAATTCACCCCTCCACTTT. Protein sequence: CASSQDAGLDNSPLHF.

The chain employs TRBV7-2 and TRBJ2-1, with 12 bases identical to TRBD2. Germline loops: CDR1 SGHTA, CDR2 FQGNSA. Trimming at V came to 4 bases and at J to 6 bases, leaving 1 base not matched to a gene. The CDR3 runs to 14 residues. The CDR3 is CASSWGLAGNEQFF. Written as DNA, the CDR3 is TGTGCCAGCAGCTGGGGACTAGCGGGCAATGAGCAGTTCTTC.

This clone has only a few counts. The V gene is TRBV6-5, the J gene TRBJ2-3; 8 positions agree with TRBD2. The CDR3 has 15 residues. V dropped 0 bases and J dropped 5; count of bases not matched to a gene: 4. Germline-derived CDR1 and CDR2 are MNHEY and SVGAGI. CDR3 nucleotides: TGTGCCAGCAGTTACTCAGGGACTAGGCGAGATACGCAGTATTTT. It codes for CASSYSGTRRDTQYF.